The 31 T cell receptor beta chains below come from one sample, sequenced in a study of blood T cell repertoires in COVID-19. TCRdb's table, derived via immunoSEQ multiplex PCR, lists solely in-frame clones and lacks some. The sample includes some 140,000 clones, around 87% of them seen just once. Sequencing was performed on peripheral blood. These receptors came from a man aged 45-65 years with active COVID-19.

J is TRBJ2-3 and V is TRBV4-3, with D possibly being TRBD2 (5 bases). Germline values: CDR1 LGHNA, CDR2 YSLEER. This CDR3 has 16 residues. Deletions cut 0 bases from V and 0 bases from J, with 10 bases between. The CDR3 region has the DNA TGCGCCAGCAGCCAAGATGGGAGTCCTAGCACAGATACGCAGTATTTT. Amino acids: CASSQDGSPSTDTQYF.

This clone was seen once. The chain uses TRBV6-5 and TRBJ1-1; D is uncertain. Germline-derived CDR1 and CDR2 are MNHEY and SVGAGI. V lost 7 bases to trimming and J lost 0 bases, with 15 bases between them. CDR3 length equals 15 residues. The chain's CDR3 is CASTPLEGLNTEAFF. In DNA form, the CDR3 reads TGTGCCAGCACCCCACTGGAGGGATTGAACACTGAAGCTTTCTTT.

The gene calls are TRBV7-2 and TRBJ1-4; the D gene is possibly TRBD1 (6 bases). From germline, CDR1 is SGHTA and CDR2 FQGNSA. V lost 8 bases, J lost 5 bases, and 15 bases lay in between. The CDR3 has 14 amino acids. The CDR3 protein is CASRLGADNEKLFF. CDR3 bases: TGTGCCAGCCGCCTGGGGGCAGACAATGAAAAACTGTTTTTT.

J is TRBJ2-2 and V is TRBV7-2, with a possible D match to TRBD1 (6 bases). The V end was cut by 3 bases, the J end by 5 bases, with 7 bases between. Germline V gene sequence: CDR1 SGHTA, CDR2 FQGNSA. CDR3 size: 13 residues. The CDR3 loop reads CASSFTGTGELFF. DNA for the CDR3: TGTGCCAGCAGCTTCACAGGGACCGGGGAGCTGTTTTTT.

The chain couples TRBV18 to TRBJ1-2; TRBD1 aligns across 7 bases. Unmatched junction bases numbered 6, after V lost 3 bases and J lost 5 bases. Germline CDR1 is KGHSH and CDR2 is LQKENI. The CDR3 length is 14 residues. CDR3 protein: CASSPEGAAYGYTF. The CDR3 coding sequence is TGTGCCAGCTCACCGGAGGGGGCAGCGTATGGCTACACCTTC. Variable domain in full (rest from reference TRBV18 and TRBJ1-2): NAGVMQNPRHLVRRRGQEARLRCSPMKGHSHVYWYRQLPEEGLKFMVYLQKENIIDESGMPKERFSAEFPKEGPSILRIQQVVRGDSAAYFCASSPEGAAYGYTFGSGTRLTVV.

This chain joins TRBV18 and TRBJ1-5, with D maybe TRBD1 (6 bases). This CDR3 spans 14 amino acids. Trimming removed 5 bases from V and 7 bases from J, with 15 bases in between. Germline-derived CDR1 and CDR2 are KGHSH and LQKENI. The CDR3 loop is CASSSGQPSQPQHF. The CDR3 DNA sequence: TGTGCCAGCTCATCAGGACAGCCCTCCCAGCCCCAGCATTTT. Complete variable domain (other parts from reference TRBV18 and TRBJ1-5): NAGVMQNPRHLVRRRGQEARLRCSPMKGHSHVYWYRQLPEEGLKFMVYLQKENIIDESGMPKERFSAEFPKEGPSILRIQQVVRGDSAAYFCASSSGQPSQPQHFGDGTRLSIL.

The V and J genes are TRBV9 and TRBJ2-1; D ambiguous. CDR3 size: 16 residues. Per the germline V gene, CDR1 is SGDLS and CDR2 is YYNGEE. V dropped 4 bases and J dropped 0 bases, with 14 bases sitting between them. Here the CDR3 DNA reads TGTGCCAGCAGCCTTTTGCCCCACAGCTCCTACAATGAGCAGTTCTTC. This gives the protein CASSLLPHSSYNEQFF.

The chain carries TRBV6-1 and TRBJ2-4, with 13 bases identical to TRBD2. Germline values: CDR1 MNHNS, CDR2 SASEGT. This CDR3 has 16 residues. V shed 3 bases, J shed 9 bases, and the junction held 8 bases outside the gene matches. For the CDR3, the DNA is TGTGCCAGCAGTGATGGACTAGCGGGGGTTGGTGTCATTCAGTACTTC. It specifies CASSDGLAGVGVIQYF.

The V and J genes are TRBV4-2 and TRBJ2-7, with D possibly being TRBD1 (6 bases). In germline, CDR1 is LGHNA, CDR2 YNFKEQ. V was pared by 5 bases and J by 2 bases, with 10 bases between. CDR3 size: 13 residues. The CDR3 reads CASSSRQAYEQYF. The CDR3 DNA reads as TGTGCCAGCAGCTCCAGACAGGCCTACGAGCAGTACTTC.

The V gene is TRBV12-5, the J gene TRBJ1-1; possible D gene TRBD1, 5 bases. The V gene's germline CDR1 is LGHNT and CDR2 FRNRAP. V was pared by 1 base and J by 9 bases, with 15 bases between. The CDR3 contains 14 residues. CDR3 nucleotide sequence: TGTGCTAGTGGTTTGGGAGGGGAGGAAACGAAAGCTTTCTTT. It is translated as CASGLGGEETKAFF.

The genes are TRBV19 and TRBJ1-6; no reliable D call. This CDR3 has 16 residues. Germline V lookup: CDR1 LNHDA, CDR2 SQIVND (reference sequence). Trimming removed 2 bases at V and 4 bases at J, with 12 bases between. The CDR3 DNA is TGTGCCAGTAGTATAACGCGTCCCTCTTATAATTCACCCCTCCACTTT. Translating gives CASSITRPSYNSPLHF.

V gene TRBV7-8 combines with J gene TRBJ1-2, with a tentative D call TRBD1 (6 bases). The CDR3 is 14 residues long. Trimming pared 5 bases from V and 4 bases from J, leaving 14 bases between. CDR1 and CDR2 from the germline V gene are SGHVS and FQNEAQ. The CDR3 DNA sequence: TGTGCCAGCAGCCCTGGGGGGGGCGCCTATGGCTACACCTTC. It translates to CASSPGGGAYGYTF.

This rearrangement joins TRBV5-1 to TRBJ1-5; 7 bases line up with TRBD1. This CDR3 is built from 14 residues. The V gene's germline CDR1 is SGHRS and CDR2 YFSETQ. V shed 0 bases and J 7 bases; nucleotides not matched to a gene: 4. This CDR3 reads CASSLVAGGQPQHF. The CDR3 DNA reads TGCGCCAGCAGCTTGGTAGCAGGGGGACAGCCCCAGCATTTT.

V usage is TRBV5-1 and J usage is TRBJ1-1, with TRBD1 matching over 7 bases. Germline V gene data show CDR1 as SGHRS and CDR2 as YFSETQ. The CDR3 totals 13 residues. V dropped 5 bases and J dropped 5; count of bases not matched to a gene: 6. The CDR3 sequence: CASSSDRVTEAFF. CDR3 DNA sequence: TGCGCCAGCAGTTCTGACAGGGTGACTGAAGCTTTCTTT. Full variable domain (missing parts from reference TRBV5-1 and TRBJ1-1): KAGVTQTPRYLIKTRGQQVTLSCSPISGHRSVSWYQQTPGQGLQFLFEYFSETQRNKGNFPGRFSGRQFSNSRSEMNVSTLELGDSALYLCASSSDRVTEAFFGQGTRLTVV.

This CDR3 reads CASSGTVNYEQYF. Written as DNA, the CDR3 is TGTGCCAGCAGCGGGACAGTAAACTACGAGCAGTACTTC. The chain carries TRBV12-3 or TRBV12-4 and TRBJ2-7, with 7 bases fitting TRBD1. There are 13 residues in the CDR3. Losses at the gene ends were 6 bases for V and 3 bases for J; bases not matched to a gene: 5.

V gene TRBV9 combines with J gene TRBJ2-1; D is possibly TRBD2 (6 bases). The V gene's germline CDR1 is SGDLS and CDR2 YYNGEE. V dropped 4 bases and J dropped 2 bases, with 10 bases sitting between them. The CDR3 loop spans 14 amino acids. Written as DNA, the CDR3 is TGTGCCAGCAGCCCCGGAGGGGCCTACAATGAGCAGTTCTTC. Encoded protein: CASSPGGAYNEQFF. The full variable domain, rest sourced from reference TRBV9 and TRBJ2-1, is DSGVTQTPKHLITATGQRVTLRCSPRSGDLSVYWYQQSLDQGLQFLIQYYNGEERAKGNILERFSAQQFPDLHSELNLSSLELGDSALYFCASSPGGAYNEQFFGPGTRLTVL.

As DNA, the CDR3 is TGTGCCAGCAGCGGCAGGGCGAACACTGAAGCTTTCTTT. It translates to CASSGRANTEAFF. The rearrangement uses TRBV7-2 and TRBJ1-1; D perhaps matches TRBD1 (5 bases). V lost 5 bases and J 1 base, leaving 8 bases between the germline ends. This CDR3 comprises 13 residues. Germline lookup yields CDR1 SGHTA and CDR2 FQGNSA.

The chain combines TRBV6-4 with TRBJ1-2, with D hard to call. Germline V CDR1 and CDR2: MRHNA, SNTAGT. CDR3 length equals 12 residues. The CDR3 nucleotides read TGTGCAACGAGTTCTCAAAACTATGGCTACACCTTC. This gives the protein CATSSQNYGYTF.

The rearrangement joins TRBV6-1 to TRBJ2-5; D remains ambiguous. The V gene lost 3 bases and the J gene lost 3 bases, with 5 bases spanning the gap. The V gene's germline CDR1 is MNHNS and CDR2 SASEGT. The CDR3 loop spans 12 amino acids. The CDR3: CASSDPKETQYF. Here the CDR3 DNA reads TGTGCCAGCAGTGACCCTAAAGAGACCCAGTACTTC.

This chain joins TRBV7-6 and TRBJ1-3; 7 nucleotides match TRBD1. The germline V gene encodes CDR1 SGHVS and CDR2 FNYEAQ. With V trimmed by 0 bases and J by 8 bases, 10 bases remained unmatched. CDR3 length: 16 amino acids. CDR3 nucleotide sequence: TGTGCCAGCAGCTTAGCGCGGGCAGGGGGTGTACACACCATATATTTT. It translates to CASSLARAGGVHTIYF.

The chain is built from TRBV25-1 and TRBJ2-5, with TRBD2 matching over 9 bases. J was trimmed by 5 bases and V by 1 base; bases with no gene match: 8. The CDR3 is 16 residues long. CDR1 MGHDK and CDR2 SYGVNS come from the germline V gene. The CDR3 DNA reads as TGTGCCAGCAGTGAATTATCGCGGGGGGGTTGGGAGACCCAGTACTTC. Translation gives CASSELSRGGWETQYF.

The rearrangement joins TRBV6-6 to TRBJ1-2; 8 bases are shared with TRBD1. Trimming removed 6 bases from V and 2 bases from J; junction bases left unmatched: 20. The germline V gene has CDR1 MNHNY and CDR2 SVGAGI (reference sequence). The CDR3 is 19 amino acids. CDR3 in amino acids: CASSSLYPGQVSINYGYTF. The CDR3 DNA is TGTGCCAGCAGCTCCCTTTACCCGGGACAGGTCTCGATAAACTATGGCTACACCTTC.

The chain uses TRBV7-2 and TRBJ2-2, with 13 bases that match TRBD2. The CDR3 extends over 17 amino acids. V was pared by 5 bases and J by 5 bases, with 8 bases of the junction left unmatched. Germline CDR1 reads SGHTA; CDR2 reads FQGNSA. CDR3 region: CASSPRTSGGGTGELFF. The CDR3 DNA follows: TGTGCCAGCAGCCCCAGGACTAGCGGGGGAGGGACCGGGGAGCTGTTTTTT.

V and J are TRBV6-1 and TRBJ1-1; tentatively, D is TRBD1 (5 bases). Germline-derived CDR1 and CDR2 are MNHNS and SASEGT. V was pared by 4 bases and J by 4 bases, with 19 bases between. This CDR3 spans 16 amino acids. In DNA form, the CDR3 reads TGTGCCAGCAGTGGGGGCAGGTTCTTCCTGAGCACTGAAGCTTTCTTT. Its translation: CASSGGRFFLSTEAFF.

The chain joins TRBV18 to TRBJ2-2; D uncertain. Germline CDR1 is KGHSH and CDR2 is LQKENI. This CDR3 is 12 amino acids long. V was trimmed by 1 base and J by 11 bases, leaving 8 bases between them. The chain's CDR3 is CASSPLLPELFF. CDR3 DNA sequence: TGTGCCAGCTCACCACTACTCCCAGAGCTGTTTTTT.

V usage is TRBV18 and J usage is TRBJ2-7; TRBD2 matches 8 bases. Germline CDR1 and CDR2: KGHSH and LQKENI. The CDR3 consists of 15 residues. Trimming took 1 base from V and 1 from J; bases not matched to a gene: 3. CDR3 DNA: TGTGCCAGCTCACCACGGGCGGGGGGTTCCTACGAGCAGTACTTC. Protein sequence: CASSPRAGGSYEQYF.

The chain couples TRBV11-1 to TRBJ1-2; D not resolved. Germline V lookup: CDR1 SGHAT, CDR2 FQDESV (reference sequence). The CDR3 is 13 amino acids. Trimming left V 3 bases short and J 8 bases short, with 13 bases between. This CDR3 reads CASSFQETRGYTF. The DNA for the CDR3 is TGTGCCAGCAGCTTTCAAGAAACGAGGGGCTACACCTTC.

The chain uses TRBV18 and TRBJ1-2; 7 bases are a match to TRBD1. The V gene end was trimmed by 6 bases and the J gene end by 6 bases; junction bases not matched to a gene: 13. This CDR3 has 15 amino acids. Germline lookup yields CDR1 KGHSH and CDR2 LQKENI. The CDR3 is CASSPQQGTTHGYTF. As DNA, the CDR3 is TGTGCCAGCTCCCCGCAACAGGGGACCACTCATGGCTACACCTTC. The full variable domain, in which reference TRBV18 and TRBJ1-2 provide the parts outside the CDR3, is NAGVMQNPRHLVRRRGQEARLRCSPMKGHSHVYWYRQLPEEGLKFMVYLQKENIIDESGMPKERFSAEFPKEGPSILRIQQVVRGDSAAYFCASSPQQGTTHGYTFGSGTRLTVV.

CDR3 DNA: TGTGCCAGCAGCCCCCGGGGGGTTCACACTGAAGCTTTCTTT. It yields the protein CASSPRGVHTEAFF. The gene calls are TRBV11-1 and TRBJ1-1, with D maybe TRBD1 (5 bases). Trimming stripped 5 bases from V and 3 bases from J, with 13 bases between. CDR3 length: 14 amino acids. Germline V gene sequence: CDR1 SGHAT, CDR2 FQDESV (reference sequence).

V is TRBV19 and J is TRBJ1-1, with TRBD1 identical over 7 bases. The CDR3 runs 12 residues. V was pared by 7 bases and J by 6 bases, with 5 bases of the junction left unmatched. The germline V gene encodes CDR1 LNHDA and CDR2 SQIVND (reference sequence). CDR3 nucleotide sequence: TGTGCCAGTAACGACAGGGACGCTGAAGCTTTCTTT. It yields the protein CASNDRDAEAFF. The whole variable domain, filled in from reference TRBV19 and TRBJ1-1, reads DGGITQSPKYLFRKEGQNVTLSCEQNLNHDAMYWYRQDPGQGLRLIYYSQIVNDFQKGDIAEGYSVSREKKESFPLTVTSAQKNPTAFYLCASNDRDAEAFFGQGTRLTVV.

The rearrangement joins TRBV5-6 to TRBJ1-2; possible D gene TRBD1, 5 bases. V was clipped by 2 bases and J by 1 base, with 6 bases between them. CDR3 size: 13 residues. Germline CDR1 is SGHDT and CDR2 is YYEEEE. This CDR3 is CASSLQDNYGYTF. The DNA of the CDR3 is TGTGCCAGCAGCTTACAGGATAACTATGGCTACACCTTC.